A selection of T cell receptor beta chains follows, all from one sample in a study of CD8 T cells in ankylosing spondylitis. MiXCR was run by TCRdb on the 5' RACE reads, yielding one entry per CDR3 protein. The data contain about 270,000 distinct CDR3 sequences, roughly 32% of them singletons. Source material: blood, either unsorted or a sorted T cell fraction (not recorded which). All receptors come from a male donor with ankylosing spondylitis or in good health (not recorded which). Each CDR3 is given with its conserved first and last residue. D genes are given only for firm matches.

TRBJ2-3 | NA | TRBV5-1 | CASSLSGYQSTQYF
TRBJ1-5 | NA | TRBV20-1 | CSARANQEGPLQPQHF
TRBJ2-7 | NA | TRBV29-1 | CSAISGYEQYF
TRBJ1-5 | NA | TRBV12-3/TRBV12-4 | CASSPRLASRPQHF
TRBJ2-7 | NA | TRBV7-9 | CASSVGTPYEQYF
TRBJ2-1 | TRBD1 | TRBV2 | CASSGPGQGRYNEQFF
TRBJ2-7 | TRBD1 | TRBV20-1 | CSATTGQGQNEQYF
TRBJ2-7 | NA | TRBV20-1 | CSAIEPGSTYEQYF
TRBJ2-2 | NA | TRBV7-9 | CASSLIAGGWTGELFF
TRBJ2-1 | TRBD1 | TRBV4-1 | CASSQDRTGFSYNEQFF
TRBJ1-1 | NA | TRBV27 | CASSETASMNTEAFF
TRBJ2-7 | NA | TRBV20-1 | CSARKTRGEIYEQYF
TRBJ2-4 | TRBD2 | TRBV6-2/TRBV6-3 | CASSYRGVGTGTSGEFAIQYF
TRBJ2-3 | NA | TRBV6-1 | CASSIGGGLTDTQYF
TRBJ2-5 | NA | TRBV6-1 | CASKAEWGETQYF
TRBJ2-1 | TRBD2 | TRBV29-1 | CSVGEAGVHYNEQFF
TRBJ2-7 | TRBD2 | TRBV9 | CASSVGASGAFPSYEQYF
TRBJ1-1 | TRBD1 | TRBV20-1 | CSAPGQAHTEAFF
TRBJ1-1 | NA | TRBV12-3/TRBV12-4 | CASSFGRLDEAFF
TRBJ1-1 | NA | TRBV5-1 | CASSTRGQMNTEAFF
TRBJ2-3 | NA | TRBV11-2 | CASSPWTGYTQYF
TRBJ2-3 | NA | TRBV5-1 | CASRTSGTSDTQYF
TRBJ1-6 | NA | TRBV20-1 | CSARDTGSSPLHF
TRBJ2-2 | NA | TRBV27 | CASSSALNTGELFF
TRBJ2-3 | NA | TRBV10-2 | CASRVAGGFATDTQYF
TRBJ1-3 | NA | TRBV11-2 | CASSSPGQRTAGNTIYF
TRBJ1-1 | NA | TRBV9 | CASSVASQQTEAFF
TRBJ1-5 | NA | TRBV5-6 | CASSLAQSNQPQHF
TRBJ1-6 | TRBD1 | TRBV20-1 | CSASPGGSSSPLHF
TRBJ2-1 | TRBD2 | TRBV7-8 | CASSFGRAGGSSYNEQFF
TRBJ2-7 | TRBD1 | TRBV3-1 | CASSRSGTGDEQYF
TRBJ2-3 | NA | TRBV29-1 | CSVVFAEPASTDTQYF
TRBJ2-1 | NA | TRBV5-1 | CASRGSGSYNEQFF
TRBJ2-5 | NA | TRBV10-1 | CASSTGSLGVGETQYF
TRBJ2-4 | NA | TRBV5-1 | CASSGLAKNIQYF
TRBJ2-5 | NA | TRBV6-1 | CASSTYGTGDVGTQYF
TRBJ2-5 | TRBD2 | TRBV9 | CASSGLAGGGETQYF
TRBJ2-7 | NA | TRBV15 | CATSRDRGHEQYF
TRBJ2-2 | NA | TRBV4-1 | CASSQDLWVVSGELFF
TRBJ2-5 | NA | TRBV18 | CASSPRRDGETQYF
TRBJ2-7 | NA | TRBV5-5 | CASSPGDREVNEQYF